Listed below are T cell receptor beta chains from one sample, sequenced in a study of T cells expressing NK-cell markers. Reprocessing the 5' RACE reads, TCRdb reports a single entry for every CDR3 protein and omits DNA. The sample table sets out 450,000 to 600,000 distinct CDR3 sequences. The sequenced sample consisted of blood T cells: a sorted CD56 or NKG2C T cell subset, CD4+ or CD8+ T cells, or bulk PBMC T cells (not recorded which). These receptors all stem from a man younger than 35 in good health. CDR3s include the opening cysteine and the closing phenylalanine or tryptophan.

cdr3_aa	v_call	j_call	cdr3_length
CANGRPPSYNEQFF	TRBV7-2	TRBJ2-1	14
CASSPPGGVLSGANVLTF	TRBV18	TRBJ2-6	18
CATMEQGEAFF	TRBV28	TRBJ1-1	11
CASSVTAGGPNEQFF	TRBV9	TRBJ2-1	15
CASSYGQGPHNEQFF	TRBV6-5	TRBJ2-1	15
CASLPGGSGTEAFF	TRBV6-1	TRBJ1-1	14
CSVLRDLSTDTQYF	TRBV29-1	TRBJ2-3	14
CSARVFNSYGYTF	TRBV20-1	TRBJ1-2	13
CASGPGSFEAFF	TRBV12-5	TRBJ1-1	12
CASSPGTSPGELFF	TRBV11-2	TRBJ2-2	14
CASSPPGTSVDTQYF	TRBV3-1	TRBJ2-3	15
CSVARLTAAKNIQYF	TRBV29-1	TRBJ2-4	15
CASSQDSSGVREQYF	TRBV4-3	TRBJ2-7	15
CASSSTFSGETQYF	TRBV7-7	TRBJ2-5	14
CASLRGQNYNEQFF	TRBV28	TRBJ2-1	14
CASSRKRTYYNEQFF	TRBV6-5	TRBJ2-1	15
CASSVRIGPYEQYF	TRBV7-9	TRBJ2-7	14
CASSAETGRNEQFF	TRBV6-1	TRBJ2-1	14
CASSIGLAGVHGTDTQYF	TRBV27	TRBJ2-3	18
CASSLRSAPTIYEQYF	TRBV5-1	TRBJ2-7	16
CATSAGGETQYF	TRBV24-1	TRBJ2-5	12
CASRQTSGRAGEQFF	TRBV5-1	TRBJ2-1	15
CASGQGFGANVLTF	TRBV11-2	TRBJ2-6	14
CSVLSGRPKRWPYYYEQYF	TRBV29-1	TRBJ2-7	19
CASSSEVHTETQYF	TRBV5-1	TRBJ2-5	14
CASSRGVSGPGDTQYF	TRBV7-3	TRBJ2-3	16
CASSLAGQPFEEQYF	TRBV7-9	TRBJ2-7	15
CASSSGWSGANVLTF	TRBV19	TRBJ2-6	15
CASSLEFRLARTDTQYF	TRBV7-9	TRBJ2-3	17
CASGTGTASTDTQYF	TRBV9	TRBJ2-3	15
CASSPKGSYNSPLHF	TRBV7-2	TRBJ1-6	15
CATSEWDFSTDTQYF	TRBV24-1	TRBJ2-3	15
CASSSEGLAGGHTGELFF	TRBV12-3/TRBV12-4	TRBJ2-2	18
CASTQGTGRFSGELFF	TRBV5-1	TRBJ2-2	16
CASSPTGRSGTDTQYF	TRBV5-1	TRBJ2-3	16
CASSGGRVLQGPQHF	TRBV2	TRBJ1-5	15
CSVSSSSGSSYNEQFF	TRBV29-1	TRBJ2-1	16
CASRQTGSGNTIYF	TRBV7-9	TRBJ1-3	14
CASSTGVTGAYEQYF	TRBV5-1	TRBJ2-7	15
CASSLGSGYNNEQFF	TRBV12-3/TRBV12-4	TRBJ2-1	15
CASSLSSGFYNEQFF	TRBV7-2	TRBJ2-1	15
CASSSLAEYQDF	TRBV7-9	TRBJ2-3	12
CASSLGTSGYTGELFF	TRBV11-2	TRBJ2-2	16
CASSLDREGGQPQHF	TRBV27	TRBJ1-5	15
CASSLGTPGLYQETQYF	TRBV5-1	TRBJ2-5	17
CSVASWGQEFYEQYF	TRBV29-1	TRBJ2-7	15
CASSLDGFTGELFF	TRBV5-8	TRBJ2-2	14
CASSLGQREKLFF	TRBV5-1	TRBJ1-4	13
CASTPDPTSGSGSYNEQFF	TRBV12-3/TRBV12-4	TRBJ2-1	19
CASSLATGSYNEQFF	TRBV5-6	TRBJ2-1	15
CASSFWGADTQYF	TRBV7-2	TRBJ2-3	13
CASSLGPRVAQHF	TRBV12-3/TRBV12-4	TRBJ1-5	13
CASSQGGGRPHEQYF	TRBV4-3	TRBJ2-7	15
CSARLVGYNEQFF	TRBV20-1	TRBJ2-1	13
CSARDPLTGNTGELFF	TRBV20-1	TRBJ2-2	16
CASSLDREAFF	TRBV12-3/TRBV12-4	TRBJ1-1	11
CASSLGGGGMNTEAFF	TRBV5-1	TRBJ1-1	16
CASSIGPRYNQPQHF	TRBV5-5	TRBJ1-5	15